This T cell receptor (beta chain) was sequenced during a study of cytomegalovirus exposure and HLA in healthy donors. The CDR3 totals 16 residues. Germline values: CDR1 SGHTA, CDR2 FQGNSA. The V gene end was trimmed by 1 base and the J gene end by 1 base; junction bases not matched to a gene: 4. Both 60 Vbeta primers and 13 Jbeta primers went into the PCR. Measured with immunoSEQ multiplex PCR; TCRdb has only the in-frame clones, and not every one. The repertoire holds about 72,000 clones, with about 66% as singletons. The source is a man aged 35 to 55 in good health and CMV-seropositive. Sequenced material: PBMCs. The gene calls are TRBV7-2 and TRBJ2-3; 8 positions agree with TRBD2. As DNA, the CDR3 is TGTGCCAGCAGCTTAGTATCTAGCGGGCGCACAGATACGCAGTATTTT. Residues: CASSLVSSGRTDTQYF.